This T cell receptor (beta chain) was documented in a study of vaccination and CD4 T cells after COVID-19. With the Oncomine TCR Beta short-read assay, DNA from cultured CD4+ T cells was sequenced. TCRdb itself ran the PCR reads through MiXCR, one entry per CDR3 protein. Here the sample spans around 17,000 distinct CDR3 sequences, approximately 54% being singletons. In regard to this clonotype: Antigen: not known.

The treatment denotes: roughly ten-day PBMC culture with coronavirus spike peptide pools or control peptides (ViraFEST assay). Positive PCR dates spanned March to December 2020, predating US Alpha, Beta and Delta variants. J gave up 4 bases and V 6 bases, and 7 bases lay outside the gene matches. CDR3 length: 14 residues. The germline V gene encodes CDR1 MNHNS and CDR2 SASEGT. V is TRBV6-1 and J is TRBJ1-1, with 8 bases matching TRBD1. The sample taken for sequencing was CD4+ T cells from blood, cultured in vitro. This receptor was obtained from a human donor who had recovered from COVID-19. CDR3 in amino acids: CASSPTGGSTEAFF. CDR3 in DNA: TGTGCCAGCAGCCCTACAGGGGGGAGCACTGAAGCTTTCTTT.